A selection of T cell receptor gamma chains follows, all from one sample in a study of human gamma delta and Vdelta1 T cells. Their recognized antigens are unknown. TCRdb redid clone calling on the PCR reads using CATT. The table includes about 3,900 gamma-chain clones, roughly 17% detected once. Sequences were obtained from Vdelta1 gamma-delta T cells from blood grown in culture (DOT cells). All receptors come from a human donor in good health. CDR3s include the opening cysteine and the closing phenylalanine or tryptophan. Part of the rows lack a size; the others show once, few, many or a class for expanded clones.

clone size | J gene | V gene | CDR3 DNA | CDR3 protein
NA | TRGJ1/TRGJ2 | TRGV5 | TGTGCCACCTGGTTGCATAAGAAACTCTTT | CATWLHKKLF
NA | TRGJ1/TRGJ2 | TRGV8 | TGTGCCACCTGGGATAGGCGGGTAGGATATAAGAAACTCTTT | CATWDRRVGYKKLF
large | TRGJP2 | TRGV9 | TGTGCCTTGTGGGAGAATCATAGTAGTGATTGGATCAAGACGTTT | CALWENHSSDWIKTF
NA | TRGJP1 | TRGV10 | TGTGCTGCGTGGGGCAATTGGGTCACTGGTTGGTTCAAGATATTT | CAAWGNWVTGWFKIF
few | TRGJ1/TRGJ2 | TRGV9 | TGTGCCTTGTGGGCTCCAACGACTAATTATTATAAGAAACTCTTT | CALWAPTTNYYKKLF
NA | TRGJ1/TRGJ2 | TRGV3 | TGTGCCACCTGGGACAGGCAAACGAGAGATTATAAGAAACTCTTT | CATWDRQTRDYKKLF
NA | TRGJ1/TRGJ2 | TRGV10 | TGTGCTGCGTGGGATTGGGATAAGAAACTCTTT | CAAWDWDKKLF
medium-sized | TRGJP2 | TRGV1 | TGTGCCACCTGGGACAGGGACAGTGATTGGATCAAGACGTTT | CATWDRDSDWIKTF
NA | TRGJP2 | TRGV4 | TGTGCCACCTGGGACCCGGTCGGTGATTGGATCAAGACGTTT | CATWDPVGDWIKTF
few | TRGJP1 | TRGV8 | TGTGCCTCTATATATACCACTGGTTGGTTCAAGATATTT | CASIYTTGWFKIF
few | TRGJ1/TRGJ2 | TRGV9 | TGTGCCTTGTGGGAGGTGCTTGATTATAAGAAACTCTTT | CALWEVLDYKKLF
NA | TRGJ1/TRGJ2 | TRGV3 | TGTGCCACCTGGGACAGGGGTTGGGAGAAACTCTTT | CATWDRGWEKLF
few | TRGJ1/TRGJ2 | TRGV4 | TGTGCCACCTGGGATGGGGAGCATTATAAGAAACTCTTT | CATWDGEHYKKLF
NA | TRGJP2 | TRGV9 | TGTGCCTTGTGGGAGGTGCTGGGTCGAAGTAGTGATTGGATCAAGACGTTT | CALWEVLGRSSDWIKTF
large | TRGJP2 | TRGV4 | TGTGCCACCTGGGAATATAGTAGTGATTGGATCAAGACGTTT | CATWEYSSDWIKTF
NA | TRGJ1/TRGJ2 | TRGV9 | TGTGCCTTGTGGGAGGTGAAAATTTTT | CALWEVKIF
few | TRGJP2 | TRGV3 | TGTGCCACCTGGGACAGGCCCCGCGATTGGATCAAGACGTTT | CATWDRPRDWIKTF
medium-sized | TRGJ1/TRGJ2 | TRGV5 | TGTGCCACCTGGGACAGGCTCGGTTATAAGAAACTCTTT | CATWDRLGYKKLF
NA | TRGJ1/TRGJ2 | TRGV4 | TGTGCCACCTGGGATGGTGGTGAGCGGCAGACCAAGAAACTCTTT | CATWDGGERQTKKLF
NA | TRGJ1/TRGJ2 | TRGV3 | TGTGCCACCTGGGTTATTTATTATAAGAAACTCTTT | CATWVIYYKKLF
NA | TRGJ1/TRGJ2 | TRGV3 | TGTGCCACCTGGGACAATGAGGATAAGAAACTCTTT | CATWDNEDKKLF
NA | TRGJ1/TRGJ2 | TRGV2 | TGTGCCACCTGGGACCATTTACTCTCAGAAAAACTCTTT | CATWDHLLSEKLF
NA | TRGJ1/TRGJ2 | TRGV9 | TGTGCCTTGTGGGAGCCATATAAGAAACTCTTT | CALWEPYKKLF
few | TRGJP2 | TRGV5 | TGTGCCACCTGGGACAGGCCTTGGGATTGGATCAAGACGTTT | CATWDRPWDWIKTF
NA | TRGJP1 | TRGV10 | TGTGCTGCGTGGGATTATTGTGACACTGGTTGGTTCAAGATATTT | CAAWDYCDTGWFKIF
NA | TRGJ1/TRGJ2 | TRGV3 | TGTGCCACCTGGGACAAGGGGAAACTCTTT | CATWDKGKLF
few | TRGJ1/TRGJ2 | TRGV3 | TGTGCCACCTGGGACAGGCCAGGATATTATAAGAAACTCTTT | CATWDRPGYYKKLF
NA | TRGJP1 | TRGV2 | TGTGCCACCTGGGACGGGGGGCCGCGGTTCAAGATATTT | CATWDGGPRFKIF
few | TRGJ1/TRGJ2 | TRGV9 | TGTGCCTTGTGGCTGACGGATTATTATAAGAAACTCTTT | CALWLTDYYKKLF
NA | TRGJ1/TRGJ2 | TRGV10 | TGTGCTGCGTGGGATTGCAAGAAACTCTTT | CAAWDCKKLF
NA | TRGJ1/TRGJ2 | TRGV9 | TGTGCCTTGTGGGAGGTTCCTCCCGGAACTGGTGAGAAACTCTTT | CALWEVPPGTGEKLF
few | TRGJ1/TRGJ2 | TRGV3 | TGTGCCACCTGGGAATATAAGAAACTCTTT | CATWEYKKLF
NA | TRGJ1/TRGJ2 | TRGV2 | TGTGCCACCTGGGACAATAAGAAACTCTTT | CATWDNKKLF
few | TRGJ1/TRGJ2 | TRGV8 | TGTGCCACCTGGGATATGCATTGTGAGAATTATAAGAAACTCTTT | CATWDMHCENYKKLF
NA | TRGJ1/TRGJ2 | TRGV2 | TGTGCCACCTGGGACGCACCACCCCACCTGAAGAAACTCTTT | CATWDAPPHLKKLF
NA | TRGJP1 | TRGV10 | TGTGCTGCAACCACTGGTTGGTTCAAGATATTT | CAATTGWFKIF
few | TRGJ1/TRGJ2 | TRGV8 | TGTGCCACCTGGTTTTATTATAAGAAACTCTTT | CATWFYYKKLF
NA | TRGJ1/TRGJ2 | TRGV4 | TGTGCCACCTGGGATGGGCCGTTATGTGGGAAACTCTTT | CATWDGPLCGKLF
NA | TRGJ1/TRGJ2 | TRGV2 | TGTGCCACCTGGGACGGGCCGGTGAGTTATAAGAAACTCTTT | CATWDGPVSYKKLF
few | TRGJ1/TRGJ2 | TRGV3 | TGTGCCACCTGGGACAGGCCCCTAGGGTATAAGAAACTCTTT | CATWDRPLGYKKLF
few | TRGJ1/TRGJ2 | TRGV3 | TGTGCCACCTGGGACAGGACTTATTATAAGAAACTCTTT | CATWDRTYYKKLF
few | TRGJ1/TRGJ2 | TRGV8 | TGTGCCACCTGGGATCGGCAGAAACTCTTT | CATWDRQKLF
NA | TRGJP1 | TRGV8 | TGTGCCACCTGGTCTAGTGAGGCCACTGGTTGGTTCAAGATATTT | CATWSSEATGWFKIF
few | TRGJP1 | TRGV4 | TGTGCCACCTGGCTTTATACCACTGGTTGGTTCAAGATATTT | CATWLYTTGWFKIF
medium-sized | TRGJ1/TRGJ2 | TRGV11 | NA | CTTVPASAACWVLDIGKLF
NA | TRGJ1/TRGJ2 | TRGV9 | TGTGCCTTGTGGGAGGTGCGTCTGGATTATTATAAGAAACTCTTT | CALWEVRLDYYKKLF
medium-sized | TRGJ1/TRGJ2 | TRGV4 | TGTGCCACCTGGGATGTACGCCCTAATTATTATAAGAAACTCTTT | CATWDVRPNYYKKLF
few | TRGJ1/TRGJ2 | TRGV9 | TGTGCCTTGTGGGAGGCCGAGAATTATTATAAGAAACTCTTT | CALWEAENYYKKLF
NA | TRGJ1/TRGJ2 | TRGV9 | TGTGCCTTGTGGGAGGTGCGTCGTTTTCTTTATAAGAAACTCTTT | CALWEVRRFLYKKLF